A single sample is the source of the 18 T cell receptor beta chains below, sequenced in a study of shared clonotypes between healthy human individuals. Sequencing was performed with immunoSEQ multiplex PCR; in TCRdb, only in-frame clones are kept and a portion is missing. The repertoire holds 2 million to 2.5 million clones, 85% to 95% seen once, with approximately 0.4% in the top ten. The sequenced material came from naive CD4+ T cells from PBMCs. Regarding subset: CD45RA+ positively selected. These receptors were obtained from a man aged 18 to 29 in good health. Some clones in this sample may be carry-over from other donors' samples.

This chain connects TRBV5-4 to TRBJ2-7; D possibly corresponds to TRBD1 (6 bases). CDR3 length equals 14 residues. The germline gives CDR1 SGHNT, CDR2 YYREEE (reference sequence). Trimming pared 2 bases from V and 2 bases from J, leaving 11 bases between. Here the CDR3 DNA reads TGTGCCAGCAGCTTCGACAGGATAGCCTACGAGCAGTACTTC. Residues: CASSFDRIAYEQYF.

This clone was counted a single time. This chain connects TRBV5-4 to TRBJ2-5; 8 positions match TRBD1. The CDR3 spans 15 residues. The V gene's germline CDR1 is SGHNT and CDR2 YYREEE (reference sequence). Losses at the gene ends were 3 bases for V and 5 bases for J; bases not matched to a gene: 9. Here the CDR3 reads CASSWQGAADETQYF. CDR3 DNA sequence: TGTGCCAGCAGCTGGCAGGGGGCGGCTGATGAGACCCAGTACTTC. Using reference TRBV5-4 and TRBJ2-5 for the parts outside the CDR3, the full variable domain is ETGVTQSPTHLIKTRGQQVTLRCSSQSGHNTVSWYQQALGQGPQFIFQYYREEENGRGNFPPRFSGLQFPNYSSELNVNALELDDSALYLCASSWQGAADETQYFGPGTRLLVL.

The chain couples TRBV15 to TRBJ1-5, with no clear D. The CDR3 sequence is 15 residues long. CDR1 is LNHNV and CDR2 is YYDKDF in the germline V gene (reference sequence). Trimming pared 0 bases from V and 0 bases from J, leaving 6 bases between. CDR3 DNA sequence: TGTGCCACCAGCAGAGAGTACCCTAGCAATCAGCCCCAGCATTTT. It yields the protein CATSREYPSNQPQHF.

This clone was counted a single time. The chain couples TRBV6-1 to TRBJ2-1; possible D gene TRBD1, 6 bases. The ends were cut back, 6 bases at V and 2 bases at J, with 11 bases in the middle. Per the germline V gene, CDR1 is MNHNS and CDR2 is SASEGT. The CDR3 totals 14 residues. This CDR3 is CASRIGQTYNEQFF. In nucleotides, the CDR3 is TGTGCCAGCAGGATCGGACAGACCTACAATGAGCAGTTCTTC.

The chain joins TRBV7-9 to TRBJ2-7; the match to TRBD2 covers 11 bases. Germline trimming cut 5 bases from V and 7 bases from J; bases unmatched to any gene: 13. CDR1 and CDR2 from the germline V gene are SEHNR and FQNEAQ (reference sequence). The CDR3 has 16 amino acids. Here the CDR3 DNA reads TGTGCCAGCAGCCGATCTCTAGCGGGAGGTTCGGATGAGCAGTACTTC. This translates into CASSRSLAGGSDEQYF.

The rearrangement uses TRBV19 and TRBJ2-1; 10 bases match TRBD2. The CDR3 contains 15 residues. V shed 5 bases, J shed 3 bases, and the junction held 4 bases outside the gene matches. Germline V gene sequence: CDR1 LNHDA, CDR2 SQIVND (reference sequence). The CDR3 loop reads CASSPGLAVYNEQFF. The DNA for the CDR3 is TGTGCCAGTAGTCCCGGACTAGCGGTCTACAATGAGCAGTTCTTC. Full variable domain (rest looked up from reference TRBV19 and TRBJ2-1): DGGITQSPKYLFRKEGQNVTLSCEQNLNHDAMYWYRQDPGQGLRLIYYSQIVNDFQKGDIAEGYSVSREKKESFPLTVTSAQKNPTAFYLCASSPGLAVYNEQFFGPGTRLTVL.

The V call is TRBV6-5, the J call TRBJ1-1; D is possibly TRBD1 (5 bases). CDR3 size: 12 residues. CDR1 MNHEY and CDR2 SVGAGI come from the germline V gene. V dropped 6 bases and J dropped 10 bases, with 15 bases sitting between them. In DNA form, the CDR3 reads TGTGCCAGCAGGTCGGGGAGGACAAGAGCTTTCTTT. Translation: CASRSGRTRAFF.

This clone was observed once. V and J are TRBV28 and TRBJ2-7, with a possible D match to TRBD2 (5 bases). The CDR3 is made up of 12 amino acids. The germline V gene encodes CDR1 MDHEN and CDR2 SYDVKM. The V gene lost 7 bases and the J gene lost 6 bases, with 13 bases spanning the gap. The CDR3 protein is CASITGVGEQYF. CDR3 coding DNA: TGTGCCAGCATCACCGGGGTAGGCGAGCAGTACTTC.

This sequence joins TRBV7-3 and TRBJ2-6; D is ambiguous. This CDR3 spans 17 amino acids. Trimming took 2 bases from V and 0 from J, leaving 11 bases between them. CDR1 SGHTA and CDR2 FQGTGA come from the germline V gene. CDR3: CASSLQAPSSGANVLTF. The CDR3 DNA reads TGTGCCAGCAGCTTACAGGCACCGAGCTCTGGGGCCAACGTCCTGACTTTC.

The genes are TRBV10-3 and TRBJ1-5; D possibly corresponds to TRBD1 (5 bases). V lost 6 bases and J lost 5, with 23 bases in between. The germline CDR1 and CDR2 sequences are ENHRY and SYGVKD. The CDR3 runs 17 residues. This chain's CDR3 is CAISDGSGTSRYQPQHF. The CDR3 coding sequence is TGTGCCATCAGCGACGGATCGGGGACCTCGAGGTATCAGCCCCAGCATTTT.

Concerning this clone itself: Other DNA sequences in the sample encode the same CDR3. This chain links TRBV6-1 with TRBJ2-5; D is unclear. This CDR3 contains 11 residues. V gave up 5 bases and J gave up 5 bases, with 6 bases separating them. Germline V lookup: CDR1 MNHNS, CDR2 SASEGT. CDR3 coding DNA: TGTGCCAGCAGTCTTCCCGAGACCCAGTACTTC. This codes for CASSLPETQYF.

This sequence joins TRBV14 and TRBJ1-2; possible D gene TRBD1, 5 bases. CDR3 size: 15 residues. Germline V gene lookup returns CDR1 SGHDN and CDR2 FVKESK. The ends were cut back, 0 bases at V and 2 bases at J, with 10 bases in the middle. The CDR3 DNA reads as TGTGCCAGCAGCCAAGATGTCAACAGGAACTATGGCTACACCTTC. It encodes CASSQDVNRNYGYTF.

As regards this clone: Other DNA variants within this sample encode the same CDR3. The chain uses TRBV2 and TRBJ2-3; D is undetermined. V lost 2 bases and J lost 0, with 6 bases in between. Germline V gene data show CDR1 as SNHLY and CDR2 as FYNNEI. This CDR3 spans 14 amino acids. CDR3 in DNA: TGTGCCAGCAGTGAACGGCTTAGCACAGATACGCAGTATTTT. Its translation: CASSERLSTDTQYF. The complete variable domain, with remaining parts taken from reference TRBV2 and TRBJ2-3, reads EPEVTQTPSHQVTQMGQEVILRCVPISNHLYFYWYRQILGQKVEFLVSFYNNEISEKSEIFDDQFSVERPDGSNFTLKIRSTKLEDSAMYFCASSERLSTDTQYFGPGTRLTVL.

This chain links TRBV19 with TRBJ1-2; D perhaps matches TRBD1 (5 bases). V lost 8 bases to trimming and J lost 7 bases, with 20 bases between them. The CDR3 runs to 14 residues. Germline values: CDR1 LNHDA, CDR2 SQIVND (reference sequence). CDR3 DNA sequence: TGTGCCAGTCATACACCGGGACGGGGACTTGGCTACACCTTC. It yields the protein CASHTPGRGLGYTF.

The V gene is TRBV5-5, the J gene TRBJ1-3; 7 nucleotides match TRBD1. Germline trimming cut 4 bases from V and 7 bases from J; bases unmatched to any gene: 11. Germline V gene data show CDR1 as SGHKS and CDR2 as YYEKEE (reference sequence). The CDR3 has 15 residues. The CDR3 region has the DNA TGTGCCAGCAGCCGAGGTGACAGGGCAGGGAACACCATATATTTT. It is translated as CASSRGDRAGNTIYF.

V gene TRBV5-1 combines with J gene TRBJ2-2, with D maybe TRBD1 (5 bases). Per germline, CDR1 SGHRS and CDR2 YFSETQ. CDR3 length: 18 amino acids. Trimming left V 4 bases short and J 0 bases short, with 19 bases between. The CDR3 loop reads CASSHKVIGEPNTGELFF. CDR3 sequence (DNA): TGCGCCAGCAGCCACAAGGTAATAGGGGAACCGAACACCGGGGAGCTGTTTTTT.

The chain joins TRBV6-5 to TRBJ1-4; D may be TRBD1 (5 bases). The CDR3 is 16 residues long. The germline V and J ends were trimmed by 4 bases and 7 bases, with 19 bases remaining between them. The germline gives CDR1 MNHEY, CDR2 SVGAGI. Written as DNA, the CDR3 is TGTGCCAGCAGTTCGAGGACCCTCGGGGGGGGTGAAAAACTGTTTTTT. This codes for CASSSRTLGGGEKLFF.

The V call is TRBV15, the J call TRBJ1-3; D not certain. The CDR3 runs 15 residues. Germline V lookup: CDR1 LNHNV, CDR2 YYDKDF (reference sequence). The ends were cut back, 2 bases at V and 3 bases at J, with 11 bases in the middle. CDR3 nucleotide sequence: TGTGCCACCAGCAGAACGGCTGGGATTGGAAACACCATATATTTT. Its protein product is CATSRTAGIGNTIYF.